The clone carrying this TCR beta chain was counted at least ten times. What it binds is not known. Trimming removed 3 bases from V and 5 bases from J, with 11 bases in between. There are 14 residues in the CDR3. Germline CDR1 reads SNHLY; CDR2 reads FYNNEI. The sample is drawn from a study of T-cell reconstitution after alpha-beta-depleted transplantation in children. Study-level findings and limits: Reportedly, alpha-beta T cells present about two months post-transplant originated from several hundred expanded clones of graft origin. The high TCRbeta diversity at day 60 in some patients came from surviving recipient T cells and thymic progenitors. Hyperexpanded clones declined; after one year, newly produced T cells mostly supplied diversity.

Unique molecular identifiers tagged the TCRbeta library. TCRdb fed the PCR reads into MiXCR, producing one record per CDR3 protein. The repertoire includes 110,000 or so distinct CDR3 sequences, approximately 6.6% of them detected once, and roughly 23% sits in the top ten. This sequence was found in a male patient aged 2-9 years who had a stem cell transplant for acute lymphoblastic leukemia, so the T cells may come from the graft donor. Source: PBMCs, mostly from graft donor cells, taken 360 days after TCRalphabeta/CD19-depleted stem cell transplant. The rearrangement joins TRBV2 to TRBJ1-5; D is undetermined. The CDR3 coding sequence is TGTGCCAGCAGTGATGTCAGGAGGGATCAGCCCCAGCATTTT. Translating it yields CASSDVRRDQPQHF.